The 22 T cell receptor beta chains below come from one sample, sequenced in a study of cytomegalovirus exposure and HLA in healthy donors. The PCR made use of 60 Vbeta and 13 Jbeta primers. TCRdb's table, derived via immunoSEQ multiplex PCR, lists solely in-frame clones and lacks some. The data hold some 98,000 clones, with 65% to 80% observed a single time. The sequenced sample consisted of PBMCs. The receptors come from a human donor in good health.

This clone appeared a single time. This rearrangement joins TRBV9 to TRBJ2-7; 10 bases map to TRBD2. J gave up 4 bases and V 4 bases, and 5 bases lay outside the gene matches. Germline CDR1 and CDR2: SGDLS and YYNGEE. The CDR3 sequence is 14 residues long. CDR3 amino acids: CASSLGLAPYEQYF. The CDR3 region has the DNA TGTGCCAGCAGCTTGGGACTAGCGCCTTACGAGCAGTACTTC.

The rearrangement joins TRBV9 to TRBJ2-7; 11 nucleotides match TRBD2. The CDR3 length is 14 residues. Germline assignment: CDR1 SGDLS and CDR2 YYNGEE. V gave up 5 bases and J gave up 6 bases; unmatched junction bases: 7. CDR3 region: CASSQSGTSGEQYF. For the CDR3, the DNA is TGTGCCAGCAGTCAATCCGGGACTAGCGGCGAGCAGTACTTC.

V is TRBV5-1 and J is TRBJ2-2, with D unresolved. From germline, CDR1 is SGHRS and CDR2 YFSETQ. With 10 bases removed from V and 5 bases from J, the gap between germline ends came to 9 bases. CDR3 length equals 11 residues. The CDR3 spells CASRWTGELFF. The CDR3 nucleotides are TGCGCCTCCCGGTGGACCGGGGAGCTGTTTTTT.

The genes are TRBV2 and TRBJ1-1; D not resolved. Trimming left V 5 bases short and J 1 base short, with 8 bases between. The V gene's germline CDR1 is SNHLY and CDR2 FYNNEI. The CDR3 consists of 13 residues. CDR3 region: CASSRRRNTEAFF. The CDR3 nucleotides read TGTGCCAGCAGTCGAAGGAGGAACACTGAAGCTTTCTTT.

This clone was observed a few times. The chain links TRBV4-3 to TRBJ2-5, with 11 bases identical to TRBD1. This CDR3 has 16 amino acids. Germline V gives CDR1 LGHNA, CDR2 YSLEER. Losses at the gene ends were 0 bases for V and 5 bases for J; bases not matched to a gene: 5. CDR3 region: CASSQDGTGGWETQYF. The CDR3 DNA sequence: TGCGCCAGCAGCCAAGATGGGACAGGGGGGTGGGAGACCCAGTACTTC.

The chain carries TRBV5-1 and TRBJ2-5, with a possible D match to TRBD2 (6 bases). Germline assignment: CDR1 SGHRS and CDR2 YFSETQ. The CDR3 extends over 15 amino acids. Trimming took 4 bases from V and 6 from J, leaving 19 bases between them. CDR3 DNA: TGCGCCAGCAGCGCCCCCGGGGGAATTGGGCAGACCCAGTACTTC. This gives the protein CASSAPGGIGQTQYF.

The gene calls are TRBV19 and TRBJ2-1; tentative D call: TRBD1 (5 bases). CDR1 is LNHDA, CDR2 SQIVND, per germline (reference sequence). V was cut by 7 bases and J by 4 bases, with 8 bases left in between. CDR3 length: 12 amino acids. CDR3 sequence: CASKGQYNEQFF. The CDR3 nucleotides read TGTGCCAGTAAGGGGCAGTACAATGAGCAGTTCTTC.

The chain employs TRBV18 and TRBJ2-7; 9 bases align to TRBD1. The V segment lost 4 bases and the J segment 4 bases; nucleotides outside the gene matches: 5. The CDR3 totals 14 residues. The germline V gene encodes CDR1 KGHSH and CDR2 LQKENI. The CDR3 bases are TGTGCCAGCTCACTACAGGGGGCAGATTACGAGCAGTACTTC. Its protein is CASSLQGADYEQYF.

CDR3 in DNA: TGTGCCAGCAGCCGGGCCGGGGGTGGTGAGCAGTTCTTC. This encodes CASSRAGGGEQFF. The chain carries TRBV2 and TRBJ2-1; TRBD2 is a possible D gene (6 bases). The germline V and J ends were trimmed by 6 bases and 9 bases, with 15 bases remaining between them. The CDR3 extends over 13 amino acids. Looked up from germline, CDR1 is SNHLY and CDR2 is FYNNEI.

A few counts support this clone. This sequence joins TRBV4-3 and TRBJ2-4; 9 nucleotides line up with TRBD1. This CDR3 is built from 18 residues. CDR1 and CDR2 (germline): LGHNA, YSLEER. Trimming took 4 bases from V and 1 from J; bases not matched to a gene: 11. CDR3 loop: CASSPGTGITTAKNIQYF. The DNA for the CDR3 is TGCGCCAGCAGCCCGGGGACAGGGATAACCACGGCCAAAAACATTCAGTACTTC.

The chain couples TRBV7-8 to TRBJ2-2; TRBD2 matches at 8 bases. J was trimmed by 1 base and V by 1 base; bases with no gene match: 11. Germline assignment: CDR1 SGHVS and CDR2 FQNEAQ. CDR3 size: 19 residues. DNA of the CDR3: TGTGCCAGCAGCTTAGGCCACTCCATCGGGAGGGAGAACACCGGGGAGCTGTTTTTT. It specifies CASSLGHSIGRENTGELFF. The full variable domain, with the rest looked up from reference TRBV7-8 and TRBJ2-2, is GAGVSQSPRYKVAKRGQDVALRCDPISGHVSLFWYQQALGQGPEFLTYFQNEAQLDKSGLPSDRFFAERPEGSVSTLKIQRTQQEDSAVYLCASSLGHSIGRENTGELFFGEGSRLTVL.

V usage is TRBV13 and J usage is TRBJ1-4; 10 nucleotides match TRBD1. Germline trimming cut 4 bases from V and 9 bases from J; bases unmatched to any gene: 8. Looked up from germline, CDR1 is PRHDT and CDR2 is FYEKMQ (reference sequence). This CDR3 is built from 15 residues. This chain's CDR3 is CASSSVGQGIKKLFF. For the CDR3, the DNA is TGTGCCAGCAGCTCTGTGGGACAGGGGATAAAAAAACTGTTTTTT.

This clone has a single count. The rearrangement links TRBV15 to TRBJ2-4; D is possibly TRBD1 (6 bases). The germline V and J ends were trimmed by 0 bases and 11 bases, with 8 bases remaining between them. Germline V lookup: CDR1 LNHNV, CDR2 YYDKDF (reference sequence). The CDR3 is 12 residues long. CDR3 DNA: TGTGCCACCAGCAGAGACGGACAGTTTCAGTACTTC. Protein: CATSRDGQFQYF.

The V gene is TRBV5-4, the J gene TRBJ2-3, with 10 bases identical to TRBD1. Trimming cost V 4 bases and J 2 bases; bases outside gene matches: 10. CDR1 is SGHNT and CDR2 is YYREEE in the germline V gene (reference sequence). The CDR3 is 17 residues long. CDR3 residues: CASSGRGQGGTTDTQYF. CDR3 coding DNA: TGTGCCAGCAGCGGCCGCGGACAGGGGGGGACCACAGATACGCAGTATTTT.

The chain links TRBV7-2 to TRBJ1-2, with TRBD1 identical over 7 bases. V shed 2 bases, J shed 6 bases, and the junction held 6 bases outside the gene matches. This CDR3 has 14 residues. Germline assignment: CDR1 SGHTA and CDR2 FQGNSA. The CDR3 region has the DNA TGTGCCAGCAGCTTAACCGCCCAGGGGGATGGCTACACCTTC. It is translated as CASSLTAQGDGYTF.

V and J are TRBV5-1 and TRBJ2-7; 14 bases align to TRBD2. J gave up 0 bases and V 7 bases, and 12 bases lay outside the gene matches. The CDR3 extends over 18 amino acids. Per the germline V gene, CDR1 is SGHRS and CDR2 is YFSETQ. CDR3 protein: CASGPGTSGGHSSYEQYF. Written as DNA, the CDR3 is TGCGCCAGCGGCCCCGGGACTAGCGGGGGCCACAGCTCCTACGAGCAGTACTTC.

This chain joins TRBV4-2 and TRBJ2-5; 9 bases map to TRBD2. With 0 bases clipped from V and 5 bases from J, the junction kept 7 bases outside the gene matches. This CDR3 has 16 amino acids. Germline V lookup: CDR1 LGHNA, CDR2 YNFKEQ. The CDR3 sequence is CASSQDGGGAVETQYF. The CDR3 bases are TGTGCCAGCAGCCAAGACGGCGGGGGGGCAGTTGAGACCCAGTACTTC.

This chain uses TRBV4-1 with TRBJ2-3, with 11 bases fitting TRBD2. From germline, CDR1 is MGHRA and CDR2 YSYEKL. Trimming at V came to 1 base and at J to 0 bases, leaving 9 bases not matched to a gene. There are 19 residues in the CDR3. CDR3 sequence reads: CASSQVSPGTSGSTDTQYF. The CDR3 nucleotides are TGCGCCAGCAGCCAAGTTTCCCCGGGGACTAGCGGTAGCACAGATACGCAGTATTTT.

The chain carries TRBV27 and TRBJ2-3; maybe TRBD1 (6 bases). This CDR3 is built from 14 residues. V was clipped by 2 bases and J by 3 bases, with 9 bases between them. Germline CDR1 is MNHEY and CDR2 is SMNVEV (reference sequence). The CDR3 spells CASSLGQYTDTQYF. The DNA of the CDR3 is TGTGCCAGCAGTTTAGGACAGTATACAGATACGCAGTATTTT.

The chain employs TRBV2 and TRBJ1-6, with D perhaps TRBD1 (5 bases). Germline CDR1 reads SNHLY; CDR2 reads FYNNEI. V was pared by 6 bases and J by 8 bases, with 14 bases between. The CDR3 is 14 residues long. The CDR3 DNA is TGTGCCAGCAGGAAGGGGACGGGAGATTCACCCCTCCACTTT. As protein: CASRKGTGDSPLHF.

The CDR3 bases are TGTGCCAGCAATAGACAGGGTCGGGGCAATGAGCAGTTCTTC. It is translated as CASNRQGRGNEQFF. J is TRBJ2-1 and V is TRBV19, with 7 positions matching TRBD1. Germline CDR1 and CDR2: LNHDA and SQIVND (reference sequence). CDR3 length: 14 amino acids. V gave up 9 bases and J gave up 6 bases; unmatched junction bases: 11.

This sequence joins TRBV30 and TRBJ2-7, with D possibly being TRBD2 (5 bases). CDR3 length: 13 residues. V gave up 5 bases and J gave up 2 bases, with 13 bases separating them. The germline gives CDR1 GTSNPN, CDR2 SVGIG (reference sequence). The CDR3 region is CAWARGPAYEQYF. CDR3 coding DNA: TGTGCCTGGGCAAGAGGGCCTGCCTACGAGCAGTACTTC. Supplemented by reference TRBV30 and TRBJ2-7, the full variable domain reads SQTIHQWPATLVQPVGSPLSLECTVEGTSNPNLYWYRQAAGRGLQLLFYSVGIGQISSEVPQNLSASRPQDRQFILSSKKLLLSDSGFYLCAWARGPAYEQYFGPGTRLTVT.